This T cell receptor beta chain was sequenced for a study of blood T cells in healthy people across ages. The study, taken as a whole, reports: Underestimates were what the diversity estimates from one million T cells were considered to be.

On this clonotype: The antigen remains undetermined.

Through a sample-barcoded 5' primer and a J-beta primer mix, a second PCR was run for about 6 to 11 cycles. TCRdb ran MiXCR on the 5' RACE reads and lists one entry per CDR3 protein. The sample holds fewer than 1.5 million distinct CDR3 sequences, 35% to 45% seen once. This sequence was found in a woman younger than 35 in good health. The sequencing sample was made of blood.

For the CDR3, the DNA is TGTGCCATCACCGCTGGGAGGGGGTCCGAGCAGTACTTC. Encoded protein: CAITAGRGSEQYF. The chain has TRBV10-3 and TRBJ2-5; D is possibly TRBD2 (7 bases). The J call may not be correct, given that the DNA end is closer to TRBJ2-7. This CDR3 contains 13 residues. Germline V CDR1 and CDR2: ENHRY, SYGVKD.